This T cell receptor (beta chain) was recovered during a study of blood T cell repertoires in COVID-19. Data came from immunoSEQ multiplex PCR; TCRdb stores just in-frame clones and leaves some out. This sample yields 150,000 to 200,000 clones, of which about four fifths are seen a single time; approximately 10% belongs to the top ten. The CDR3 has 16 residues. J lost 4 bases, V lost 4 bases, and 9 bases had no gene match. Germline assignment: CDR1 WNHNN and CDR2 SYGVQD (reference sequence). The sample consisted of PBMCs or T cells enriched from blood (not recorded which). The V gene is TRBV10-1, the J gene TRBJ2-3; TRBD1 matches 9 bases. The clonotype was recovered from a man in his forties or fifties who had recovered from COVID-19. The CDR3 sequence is CASSVFRDRAPDTQYF. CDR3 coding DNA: TGCGCCAGCAGTGTATTCCGGGACAGGGCCCCAGATACGCAGTATTTT.